These T cell receptor beta chains were read from a single sample in a study of beta chain features in type 1 diabetes. The table came from immunoSEQ multiplex PCR; TCRdb's copy has only in-frame clones and leaves some out. The sample includes tens of thousands of clones, just over 50% of them seen just once. The sequencing sample was made of Tregs from blood. The source of these receptors is a woman aged 18-29 years in good health. CDR3s include the opening cysteine and the closing phenylalanine or tryptophan. The order of the fields is V gene, D gene, J gene, clone size, CDR3 DNA, CDR3 protein. The D gene is left open where the match is weak. Expanded clones get a size class; other rows say once, few or many, or leave the size out.

V: TRBV7-3; D: NA; J: TRBJ1-2; size: few; DNA: TGTGCCAGCAGCTTAATGAGCGGAGGGAGTTGGGGCTACACCTTC; CDR3: CASSLMSGGSWGYTF
V: TRBV5-1; D: NA; J: TRBJ2-1; size: once; DNA: TGCGCCAGCGCCTGGAGTAACTACAATGAGCAGTTCTTC; CDR3: CASAWSNYNEQFF
V: TRBV6-5; D: NA; J: TRBJ2-7; size: NA; DNA: TGTGCCAGCAGTTACTCCTTATCAGGGGGGACCTACGAGCAGTACTTC; CDR3: CASSYSLSGGTYEQYF
V: TRBV7-6; D: TRBD2; J: TRBJ2-7; size: NA; DNA: TGTGCCAGCAGCTTGGCTAGCGGGGTTACCTACGAGCAGTACTTC; CDR3: CASSLASGVTYEQYF
V: TRBV2; D: NA; J: TRBJ2-5; size: once; DNA: TGTGCCAGCAGTGAATACACGATAAACAGGGTACAAGAGACCCAGTACTTC; CDR3: CASSEYTINRVQETQYF
V: TRBV2; D: NA; J: TRBJ2-1; size: NA; DNA: TGTGCCAGCAGTCCCACAGGGGGGGAAAACAATGAGCAGTTCTTC; CDR3: CASSPTGGENNEQFF
V: TRBV15; D: NA; J: TRBJ1-6; size: NA; DNA: TGTGCCACCCGTGCCGGGACAAGTAATTCACCCCTCCACTTT; CDR3: CATRAGTSNSPLHF
V: TRBV4-2; D: NA; J: TRBJ2-2; size: once; DNA: TGTGCCAGCAGCCCCCGTTGGAGTGGCACCGGGGAGCTGTTTTTT; CDR3: CASSPRWSGTGELFF
V: TRBV28; D: TRBD1; J: TRBJ2-1; size: NA; DNA: TGTGCCACCAGACAGGGCTCCTACAATGAGCAGTTCTTC; CDR3: CATRQGSYNEQFF
V: TRBV7-9; D: NA; J: TRBJ1-4; size: NA; DNA: TGTGCCAGCAGCCCAGGGGAAGCAAATAAACTGTTTTTT; CDR3: CASSPGEANKLFF
V: TRBV5-1; D: TRBD1; J: TRBJ2-7; size: NA; DNA: TGCGCCAGCAGCTTGGACCCGATAACATCGACGGGACAGGGGGCAAGGGGAGACGAGCAGTACTTC; CDR3: CASSLDPITSTGQGARGDEQYF
V: TRBV29-1; D: TRBD2; J: TRBJ2-7; size: NA; DNA: TGCAGCGTCCTACCAGCGGGAGGGGGGCACGAGCAGTACTTC; CDR3: CSVLPAGGGHEQYF
V: TRBV7-3; D: TRBD2; J: TRBJ2-7; size: NA; DNA: TGTGCCAGCAGCTTAACGTACTTGGCGGGAGGCCACGAGCAGTACTTC; CDR3: CASSLTYLAGGHEQYF
V: TRBV27; D: NA; J: TRBJ2-7; size: few; DNA: TGTGCCAGCAGTCCGCGGGCTCTGGTGGACGAGCAGTACTTC; CDR3: CASSPRALVDEQYF
V: TRBV6-5; D: NA; J: TRBJ2-1; size: NA; DNA: TGTGCCAGCAAGGTCCTAGCGACCTCCTACAATGAGCAGTTCTTC; CDR3: CASKVLATSYNEQFF
V: TRBV5-1; D: TRBD1; J: TRBJ1-2; size: once; DNA: TGCGCCAGCAGCACCAACAGGGGCACCTATGGCTACACCTTC; CDR3: CASSTNRGTYGYTF
V: TRBV10-3; D: NA; J: TRBJ2-1; size: once; DNA: TGTGCCATCAGTGAGTCTAGGGCGGGAATCGCATACAATGAGCAGTTCTTC; CDR3: CAISESRAGIAYNEQFF
V: TRBV27; D: NA; J: TRBJ1-2; size: NA; DNA: TGTGCCAGCAGTTCAAACAGGGACCTTTATGACTACACCTTC; CDR3: CASSSNRDLYDYTF
V: TRBV15; D: TRBD1; J: TRBJ1-1; size: NA; DNA: TGTGCCACCAGCAGAGATCCGGGACAGGGGGGAACTGAAGCTTTCTTT; CDR3: CATSRDPGQGGTEAFF
V: TRBV7-8; D: NA; J: TRBJ1-3; size: NA; DNA: TGTGCCAGCAGCTTAGGTGGGACAAGAAGAAACACCATATATTTT; CDR3: CASSLGGTRRNTIYF
V: TRBV7-2; D: NA; J: TRBJ1-3; size: NA; DNA: TGTGCCAGCAGCTCAAACAGTGGCACTTCCTCTGGAAACACCATATATTTT; CDR3: CASSSNSGTSSGNTIYF
V: TRBV7-2; D: NA; J: TRBJ2-1; size: few; DNA: TGTGCCAGCAGCTTAAATATGGCAGCGGCCGGTAATGAGCAGTTCTTC; CDR3: CASSLNMAAAGNEQFF
V: TRBV19; D: NA; J: TRBJ2-3; size: NA; DNA: TGTGCCAGTAGTTCCGACAGGAGCACAGATACGCAGTATTTT; CDR3: CASSSDRSTDTQYF
V: TRBV4-1; D: TRBD2; J: TRBJ2-7; size: NA; DNA: TGCGCCAGCAGCCAAGGGACTAGCGGGAGTGGTACCTACGAGCAGTACTTC; CDR3: CASSQGTSGSGTYEQYF
V: TRBV6-6; D: TRBD2; J: TRBJ2-7; size: NA; DNA: TGTGCCAGCCAGGTGGGCGGGAGGGTCTCCTACGAGCAGTACTTC; CDR3: CASQVGGRVSYEQYF
V: TRBV29-1; D: NA; J: TRBJ2-2; size: few; DNA: TGCAGCGCTGCCTCCGGTCGTCGGGAGCTGTTTTTT; CDR3: CSAASGRRELFF
V: TRBV28; D: TRBD2; J: TRBJ2-1; size: few; DNA: TGTGCCAGCAGCTCCGGCGGAGCGGGAGTATATCTGTTCTTC; CDR3: CASSSGGAGVYLFF
V: TRBV5-1; D: NA; J: TRBJ2-7; size: NA; DNA: TGCGCCAGCAGCTTGGGTGCAGCGGCGGCCGAGCAGTACTTC; CDR3: CASSLGAAAAEQYF
V: TRBV27; D: NA; J: TRBJ2-5; size: NA; DNA: TGTGCCAGCAGCCTGACAGGTCGGGAGACCCAGTACTTC; CDR3: CASSLTGRETQYF
V: TRBV7-2; D: TRBD2; J: TRBJ2-5; size: once; DNA: TGTGCCAGCAGTTCACTAGCGGGCCAAGAGACCCAGTACTTC; CDR3: CASSSLAGQETQYF
V: TRBV10-3; D: TRBD1; J: TRBJ1-6; size: NA; DNA: TGTGCCATCAGTGAAACAGGGGCATCTTCACCCCTCCACTTT; CDR3: CAISETGASSPLHF
V: TRBV15; D: NA; J: TRBJ2-1; size: NA; DNA: TGTGCCACCAGCAGAGTAGGACCGGGGAGATACAATGAGCAGTTCTTC; CDR3: CATSRVGPGRYNEQFF
V: TRBV19; D: NA; J: TRBJ2-1; size: NA; DNA: TGTGCCAGTAGTATACCGGGTCATGAGCAGTTCTTC; CDR3: CASSIPGHEQFF
V: TRBV7-2; D: NA; J: TRBJ2-3; size: few; DNA: TGTGCCAGCAGCCCGACAGGACTTCGCACAGATACGCAGTATTTT; CDR3: CASSPTGLRTDTQYF
V: TRBV7-2; D: NA; J: TRBJ2-5; size: NA; DNA: TGTGCCAGCAGCCCCCGTGAGGTGGGAGAGCAGTACTTC; CDR3: CASSPREVGEQYF
V: TRBV7-2; D: NA; J: TRBJ2-7; size: few; DNA: TGTGCCAGCAGCTTAGACAGGAAGTACGAGCAGTACTTC; CDR3: CASSLDRKYEQYF
V: TRBV7-2; D: TRBD1; J: TRBJ1-2; size: few; DNA: TGTGCCAGCAGCCCCAGGACAGGGGGCGCCTATGGCTACACCTTC; CDR3: CASSPRTGGAYGYTF
V: TRBV15; D: TRBD2; J: TRBJ2-3; size: NA; DNA: TGTGCCACCAGCAGAGTAACTAGCGGGAGGGCCGAAGATACGCAGTATTTT; CDR3: CATSRVTSGRAEDTQYF
V: TRBV6-7; D: TRBD1; J: TRBJ2-7; size: NA; DNA: TGTGCCAGCAGTCACAGGGGGCGCGGGGAGCAGTACTTC; CDR3: CASSHRGRGEQYF
V: TRBV28; D: NA; J: TRBJ2-2; size: NA; DNA: TGTGCCAGCAGTTCACCTGGTGGGAGGGGGATTCTATACACCGGGGAGCTGTTTTTT; CDR3: CASSSPGGRGILYTGELFF
V: TRBV5-1; D: NA; J: TRBJ1-2; size: NA; DNA: TGCGCCAGCAGCTTGGCTGACAGTCCTAACTATGGCTACACCTTC; CDR3: CASSLADSPNYGYTF
V: TRBV5-4; D: TRBD2; J: TRBJ2-2; size: NA; DNA: TGTGCCAGCAGGTTGGGGAGCGGGAGGAACACCGGGGAGCTGTTTTTT; CDR3: CASRLGSGRNTGELFF
V: TRBV6-5; D: TRBD1; J: TRBJ2-1; size: few; DNA: TGTGCCAGCAGTTCGACAGGGGGGTGGGTCAATGAGCAGTTCTTC; CDR3: CASSSTGGWVNEQFF
V: TRBV19; D: NA; J: TRBJ2-1; size: few; DNA: TGTGCCAGTAGTGAACAGGGAATCTCAAACAATGAGCAGTTCTTC; CDR3: CASSEQGISNNEQFF
V: TRBV7-2; D: NA; J: TRBJ2-3; size: NA; DNA: TGTGCCAGCAGCTCAGGGGTTTCTAGCGGCGCTAGCACAGATACGCAGTATTTT; CDR3: CASSSGVSSGASTDTQYF
V: TRBV10-3; D: NA; J: TRBJ2-3; size: NA; DNA: TGTGCCATCAGTGACCCCCGGACTGGATCCACAGATACGCAGTATTTT; CDR3: CAISDPRTGSTDTQYF
V: TRBV7-9; D: NA; J: TRBJ2-3; size: NA; DNA: TGTGCCAGCAGCCGCATCACTAGTTCAGATACGCAGTATTTT; CDR3: CASSRITSSDTQYF
V: TRBV28; D: NA; J: TRBJ2-7; size: few; DNA: TGTGCCAGCAGCTCCCCTGACTGGGGGCTCGACGAGCAGTACTTC; CDR3: CASSSPDWGLDEQYF
V: TRBV5-4; D: NA; J: TRBJ1-4; size: NA; DNA: TGTGCCAGCAGCGCCGGGGTCCGAAATGAAAAACTGTTTTTT; CDR3: CASSAGVRNEKLFF
V: TRBV5-1; D: NA; J: TRBJ1-3; size: NA; DNA: TGCGCCAGACCTCTCCCCAAAGCGACTGGAAACACCATATATTTT; CDR3: CARPLPKATGNTIYF
V: TRBV7-9; D: TRBD2; J: TRBJ2-1; size: few; DNA: TGTGCCAGCAGCTTAGCGGGCGGGAGGGCCGTCAATGAGCAGTTCTTC; CDR3: CASSLAGGRAVNEQFF
V: TRBV29-1; D: TRBD2; J: TRBJ2-3; size: few; DNA: TGCAGCGCCGGAAGCGGTAGCGGGAGCACAGATACGCAGTATTTT; CDR3: CSAGSGSGSTDTQYF
V: TRBV10-3; D: NA; J: TRBJ2-7; size: NA; DNA: TGTGCCATCAGTGAGTCGATAGGAGCGAGCTCCTACGAGCAGTACTTC; CDR3: CAISESIGASSYEQYF
V: TRBV7-2; D: TRBD2; J: TRBJ2-3; size: NA; DNA: TGTGCCAGCAGCTTAGGAGGCACTAGCGGGGGGGCAAGGAGGCAGTATTTT; CDR3: CASSLGGTSGGARRQYF
V: TRBV15; D: NA; J: TRBJ1-3; size: once; DNA: TGTGCCACCAGCGGAGCGGCGGGGGTTTGGAACGGGAACACCATATATTTT; CDR3: CATSGAAGVWNGNTIYF
V: TRBV7-9; D: NA; J: TRBJ1-5; size: NA; DNA: TGTGCCAGCAGCTCCGCGACTAATAGCAATCAGCCCCAGCATTTT; CDR3: CASSSATNSNQPQHF
V: TRBV30; D: NA; J: TRBJ1-6; size: NA; DNA: TGTGCCTGGAGTGTCGGGGAGCATTCTGGAAGTTCACCCCTCCACTTT; CDR3: CAWSVGEHSGSSPLHF